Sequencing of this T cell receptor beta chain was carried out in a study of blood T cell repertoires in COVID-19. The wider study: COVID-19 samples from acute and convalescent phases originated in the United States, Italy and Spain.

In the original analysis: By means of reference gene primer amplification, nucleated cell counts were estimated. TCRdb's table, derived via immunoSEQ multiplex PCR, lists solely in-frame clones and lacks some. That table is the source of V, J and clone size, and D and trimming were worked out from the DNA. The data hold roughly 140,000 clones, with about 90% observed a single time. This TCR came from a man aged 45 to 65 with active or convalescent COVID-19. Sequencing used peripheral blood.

The CDR3 loop reads CASSYSPRVKHEQYF. DNA of the CDR3: TGTGCCAGCAGTTACTCCCCCAGGGTTAAGCACGAGCAGTACTTC. V and J are TRBV6-5 and TRBJ2-7; D is perhaps TRBD1 (5 bases). Trimming left V 0 bases short and J 5 bases short, with 14 bases between. CDR1 is MNHEY, CDR2 SVGAGI, per germline. This CDR3 spans 15 amino acids.